Listed below are T cell receptor beta chains from one sample, sequenced in a study of human T cells and chemical hapten exposure. TCRdb passed the RACE reads through MiXCR, listing each CDR3 protein once. Of 120,000 or so distinct CDR3 sequences in the sample, 11% were seen once. The input for sequencing was whole blood, taken in connection with sensitization to the hapten diphenylcyclopropenone (DPC). Receptors originate from a woman aged 45-60 years with alopecia areata. Some clones in this sample may be carry-over from other donors' samples. Both conserved end residues are trimmed from each CDR3. A D gene is named only where the DNA matches it firmly.

TRBV20-1	TRBD2	TRBJ2-7	SARVAGASEQY
TRBV20-1	NA	TRBJ1-1	SAQRGGEAF
TRBV28	TRBD1	TRBJ2-1	ASSLRTGGGNEQF
TRBV11-3	TRBD2	TRBJ2-1	ASSPSSGGTRGHEQF
TRBV27	TRBD1	TRBJ2-3	ASSSQGARGTDTQY
TRBV14	NA	TRBJ2-7	ASSPPGFGGAYEQY
TRBV6-1	TRBD1	TRBJ1-2	ASSEDEGGGYGYT
TRBV6-6	TRBD1	TRBJ1-2	ATRQGEGYT
TRBV29-1	TRBD1	TRBJ2-1	SAVPGQGPNEQF
TRBV7-2	TRBD1	TRBJ1-5	ASSRRQGANQPQH
TRBV5-1	NA	TRBJ2-7	ASSLGTFYEQY
TRBV20-1	TRBD1	TRBJ2-1	SANDRGPGNEQF
TRBV5-1	NA	TRBJ2-7	ASSLSPGYEQY
TRBV11-2	NA	TRBJ2-3	ATHLGRKFTDTQY
TRBV6-5	TRBD2	TRBJ2-3	ASSPRGARADTQY
TRBV25-1	NA	TRBJ2-6	ASSGSLGRSLNVLT
TRBV3-1	TRBD1	TRBJ2-1	ASSQDQGAGTNEQF
TRBV20-1	NA	TRBJ1-1	SAILPGRGTEAF
TRBV6-5	NA	TRBJ2-3	ASSYVVGGTDTQY
TRBV4-1	NA	TRBJ1-6	ASSQVEGSPLH
TRBV7-9	TRBD2	TRBJ2-1	ASRPAGDHNEQF
TRBV27	NA	TRBJ1-1	ASSLSGAYTEAF
TRBV20-1	NA	TRBJ1-3	SARARGGAGNTIY
TRBV7-9	TRBD1	TRBJ2-6	ASTLTGPGANVLT
TRBV11-2	NA	TRBJ1-4	ASSFGSIKNEKLF
TRBV29-1	NA	TRBJ2-5	SVEPVETQY
TRBV12-3/TRBV12-4	TRBD1	TRBJ2-5	ASTAGGLETQY
TRBV18	NA	TRBJ2-3	ASSPAGDTQY
TRBV6-2/TRBV6-3	NA	TRBJ2-7	ASSYGDTAYEQY
TRBV7-2	TRBD2	TRBJ2-3	ASSRYSGGSTDTQY
TRBV19	NA	TRBJ2-6	ASSFRRRSGANVLT
TRBV18	NA	TRBJ1-1	ASSPRAANTEAF
TRBV12-3/TRBV12-4	TRBD2	TRBJ2-1	ASSLNTGGINEQF
TRBV20-1	NA	TRBJ1-2	SARVSGAGDNYGYT